The entry below describes one TCR beta chain. The data were obtained in a study of blood T cell repertoires in COVID-19. As for the study in general: COVID-19 samples, acute and convalescent, were from the United States, Italy and Spain. T cells, B-cell-depleted T cells, or PBMCs supplied cDNA or gDNA.

CDR3 length: 13 amino acids. CDR1 and CDR2 from the germline V gene are MNHEY and SVGAGI. V lost 4 bases and J lost 9; bases outside the gene matches: 4. In the source study's methods: It was from reference gene primer amplification that nucleated cell counts were estimated. Sequencing was performed with immunoSEQ multiplex PCR; in TCRdb, only in-frame clones are kept and a portion is missing. Clone size and the V and J calls come from that table; the DNA yielded D and trimming. The table has 300,000 to 350,000 clones, around 90% seen once. What was sequenced was peripheral blood. The chain is built from TRBV6-5 and TRBJ2-1; 9 nucleotides match TRBD2. The TCR originated in a young woman who had recovered from COVID-19. The CDR3 DNA sequence: TGTGCCAGCAGTTCCCCACTAGCGGGTGAGCAGTTCTTC. This translates into CASSSPLAGEQFF.